Presented here are 26 T cell receptor beta chains from one specimen sequenced in a study of neurological immune-mediated disorders (dated by TCRdb to the late 2010s). Library preparation was by 5' RACE. Sequenced on an Illumina HiSeq 2500. The public reads were reanalyzed by TCRdb: fastp trimming at Q25, MiXCR alignment, in-frame beta chains only. Each CDR3 protein appears once, grouped with its most common genes and DNA. The sample profile shows 80,000 to 85,000 distinct CDR3 sequences; 2.5% to 3% of them were found once. The ten most abundant clones make up more than 0.95% of the sample. The sequencing input was PBMCs. Receptors were obtained from a woman aged 25 to 39 with multiple sclerosis.

This clonotype appeared many times. V gene TRBV20-1 combines with J gene TRBJ2-7; D unresolved. There are 12 residues in the CDR3. V shed 3 bases and J shed 6 bases, with 12 bases lying between them. CDR1 and CDR2 from the germline V gene are DFQATT and SNEGSKA (reference sequence). The CDR3 DNA follows: TGCAGTGCTAGTAGAGGTAGGATCGAGCAGTACTTC. Its translation: CSASRGRIEQYF.

This clonotype has at least ten counts. This chain joins TRBV12-3 or TRBV12-4 and TRBJ2-7; maybe TRBD1 (5 bases). V was shortened by 3 bases and J by 10 bases, with 10 bases between the two germline ends. The CDR3 runs 11 residues. The CDR3 DNA follows: TGTGCCAGCAGTTTTGGGGCAAATCAGTACTTC. Translating gives CASSFGANQYF.

At least ten counts were recorded for this clonotype. V is TRBV6-1 and J is TRBJ2-1; 11 bases map to TRBD2. V was pared by 6 bases and J by 5 bases, with 3 bases of the junction left unmatched. Germline V gene sequence: CDR1 MNHNS, CDR2 SASEGT. This CDR3 is 14 amino acids long. The CDR3 loop is CASSRSGRDNEQFF. CDR3 bases: TGTGCCAGCAGCCGTAGCGGGAGGGACAATGAGCAGTTCTTC.

The table lists this clonotype with many counts. The chain joins TRBV29-1 to TRBJ2-5; possibly TRBD1 for D (5 bases). Germline assignment: CDR1 SQVTM and CDR2 ANQGSEA. The CDR3 has 13 residues. The ends were cut back, 3 bases at V and 5 bases at J, with 13 bases in the middle. This CDR3 is CSVDSGLDETQYF. DNA of the CDR3: TGCAGCGTTGATTCAGGGCTGGATGAGACCCAGTACTTC.

This clonotype was counted ten times or more. The chain carries TRBV24-1 and TRBJ2-5; 7 bases align to TRBD1. With 10 bases clipped from V and 1 base from J, the junction kept 5 bases outside the gene matches. Germline V gene data show CDR1 as KGHDR and CDR2 as SFDVKD. CDR3 length: 13 residues. Here the CDR3 reads CATQRGPQETQYF. In DNA, the CDR3 is TGTGCCACTCAAAGGGGGCCCCAAGAGACCCAGTACTTC.

This clonotype was seen repeatedly, ten times or more. The chain recombines TRBV20-1 with TRBJ2-2; a possible D gene is TRBD2 (6 bases). CDR3 length: 17 residues. CDR1 is DFQATT, CDR2 SNEGSKA, per germline (reference sequence). V dropped 0 bases and J dropped 4 bases, with 18 bases sitting between them. This CDR3 is CSARDLARGPGTGELFF. The CDR3 coding sequence is TGCAGTGCTAGAGATCTAGCGAGAGGGCCGGGCACCGGGGAGCTGTTTTTT.

In this sample, this clonotype turned up many times. The genes are TRBV5-4 and TRBJ2-1; perhaps TRBD2 as D (6 bases). The CDR3 length is 15 residues. CDR1 and CDR2 from the germline V gene are SGHNT and YYREEE (reference sequence). Trimming took off 1 base at V and 0 bases at J, with 8 bases between the two ends. CDR3: CASSLTSSSYNEQFF. Here the CDR3 DNA reads TGTGCCAGCAGCTTGACTAGCAGCTCCTACAATGAGCAGTTCTTC. The full variable domain, with the rest looked up from reference TRBV5-4 and TRBJ2-1, is ETGVTQSPTHLIKTRGQQVTLRCSSQSGHNTVSWYQQALGQGPQFIFQYYREEENGRGNFPPRFSGLQFPNYSSELNVNALELDDSALYLCASSLTSSSYNEQFFGPGTRLTVL.

This clonotype was observed many times. The rearrangement links TRBV20-1 to TRBJ2-1; 8 bases are a match to TRBD2. Trimming took 5 bases from V and 8 from J; bases not matched to a gene: 17. CDR1 and CDR2 from the germline V gene are DFQATT and SNEGSKA (reference sequence). CDR3 length: 16 amino acids. Here the CDR3 DNA reads TGCAGTGCTGAACCTCACATAAGCGGGAGTGGGGATGAGCAGTTCTTC. Its translation: CSAEPHISGSGDEQFF.

Many counts were recorded for this clonotype. The chain recombines TRBV12-3 or TRBV12-4 with TRBJ2-1; possibly TRBD1 for D (5 bases). The CDR3 sequence is 15 residues long. V was shortened by 4 bases and J by 7 bases, with 17 bases between the two germline ends. The CDR3, as DNA: TGTGCCAGCAGTTCTCTGCCGCCAGGGAATAATGAGCAGTTCTTC. It translates to CASSSLPPGNNEQFF.

In its sample, this clonotype was seen many times. This chain links TRBV15 with TRBJ2-2, with 10 bases identical to TRBD2. CDR1 and CDR2 (germline): LNHNV, YYDKDF (reference sequence). Germline trimming cut 0 bases from V and 3 bases from J; bases unmatched to any gene: 13. This CDR3 contains 20 residues. The CDR3, as DNA: TGTGCCACCAGCAGAGATCTCGGGGCCTGGCTAGCGGGAGACACCGGGGAGCTGTTTTTT. Translated: CATSRDLGAWLAGDTGELFF. The full variable domain, its missing parts supplied by reference TRBV15 and TRBJ2-2, is DAMVIQNPRYQVTQFGKPVTLSCSQTLNHNVMYWYQQKSSQAPKLLFHYYDKDFNNEADTPDNFQSRRPNTSFCFLDIRSPGLGDTAMYLCATSRDLGAWLAGDTGELFFGEGSRLTVL.

This clonotype occurred many times. The rearrangement uses TRBV5-1 and TRBJ2-1; no definite D call. Trimming cost V 3 bases and J 6 bases, with 7 bases left between them. Germline values: CDR1 SGHRS, CDR2 YFSETQ. The CDR3 is made up of 12 amino acids. Here the CDR3 DNA reads TGCGCCAGCAGCTCCACCCCCAATGAGCAGTTCTTC. This codes for CASSSTPNEQFF. Full variable domain (rest looked up from reference TRBV5-1 and TRBJ2-1): KAGVTQTPRYLIKTRGQQVTLSCSPISGHRSVSWYQQTPGQGLQFLFEYFSETQRNKGNFPGRFSGRQFSNSRSEMNVSTLELGDSALYLCASSSTPNEQFFGPGTRLTVL.

The table lists this clonotype with many counts. The chain combines TRBV7-9 with TRBJ2-1, with a tentative D call TRBD1 (6 bases). Trimming shortened V by 1 base and J by 6 bases, and 16 bases separated the two germline ends. CDR1 SEHNR and CDR2 FQNEAQ come from the germline V gene (reference sequence). This CDR3 is 16 amino acids long. CDR3 region: CASSLGPTGGVNEQFF. CDR3 bases: TGTGCCAGCAGCTTAGGGCCGACAGGTGGTGTCAATGAGCAGTTCTTC.

In this sample, this clonotype turned up many times. The J gene is TRBJ1-5, the V gene TRBV20-1; no reliable D call. Trimming took off 0 bases at V and 0 bases at J, with 12 bases between the two ends. There are 16 residues in the CDR3. From germline, CDR1 is DFQATT and CDR2 SNEGSKA (reference sequence). CDR3 bases: TGCAGTGCTAGAGATCCCCAGATCTATAGCAATCAGCCCCAGCATTTT. Its translation is CSARDPQIYSNQPQHF.

This clonotype was counted many times. V and J are TRBV27 and TRBJ2-1; D possibly uses TRBD1 or TRBD2 (5 bases each). Deletions cut 2 bases from V and 7 bases from J, with 9 bases between. Germline V gives CDR1 MNHEY, CDR2 SMNVEV (reference sequence). The CDR3 loop spans 13 amino acids. The CDR3 bases are TGTGCCAGCAGTTTAGGGGGATTAAATGAGCAGTTCTTC. Translation gives CASSLGGLNEQFF.

This clonotype was detected many times. This chain links TRBV5-1 with TRBJ2-6; 9 nucleotides agree with TRBD1. This CDR3 contains 17 residues. The V and J ends lost 6 bases and 0 bases, in that order; junction bases with no gene match: 7. CDR1 is SGHRS and CDR2 is YFSETQ in the germline V gene. DNA of the CDR3: TGCGCCAGCACCAAGGGACAGGGCGGCTCTGGGGCCAACGTCCTGACTTTC. This translates into CASTKGQGGSGANVLTF.

This clonotype was seen ten or more times. This rearrangement joins TRBV5-1 to TRBJ1-2; perhaps TRBD1 as D (6 bases). This CDR3 comprises 15 residues. Trimming shortened V by 3 bases and J by 3 bases, and 15 bases separated the two germline ends. CDR1 is SGHRS, CDR2 YFSETQ, per germline. As DNA, the CDR3 is TGCGCCAGCAGCTCTTATTCCTGGACAGACTATGGCTACACCTTC. Its protein is CASSSYSWTDYGYTF.

This clonotype was detected many times. The chain joins TRBV20-1 to TRBJ2-5; 14 nucleotides match TRBD2. Germline trimming cut 3 bases from V and 7 bases from J; bases unmatched to any gene: 19. Per the germline V gene, CDR1 is DFQATT and CDR2 is SNEGSKA (reference sequence). CDR3 length: 19 residues. In DNA, the CDR3 is TGCAGTGCTAGTCTGGCCGGGACTAGCGGGAGAGACTTGCGAGCGACCCAGTACTTC. It is translated as CSASLAGTSGRDLRATQYF.

This clonotype was counted many times. The rearrangement joins TRBV28 to TRBJ2-1, with D possibly being TRBD2 (6 bases). The CDR3 length is 14 residues. Trimming shortened V by 8 bases and J by 2 bases, and 13 bases separated the two germline ends. Germline V gene data show CDR1 as MDHEN and CDR2 as SYDVKM. CDR3 nucleotide sequence: TGTGCCAGCGCACTAGCAGCCCCCTACAATGAGCAGTTCTTC. Its translation is CASALAAPYNEQFF. The full variable domain, its missing parts supplied by reference TRBV28 and TRBJ2-1, is DVKVTQSSRYLVKRTGEKVFLECVQDMDHENMFWYRQDPGLGLRLIYFSYDVKMKEKGDIPEGYSVSREKKERFSLILESASTNQTSMYLCASALAAPYNEQFFGPGTRLTVL.

In this sample, this clonotype turned up many times. The V gene is TRBV20-1, the J gene TRBJ2-2; TRBD1 agrees at 8 bases. Trimming took 0 bases from V and 8 from J; bases not matched to a gene: 5. Germline V gene lookup returns CDR1 DFQATT and CDR2 SNEGSKA (reference sequence). There are 14 residues in the CDR3. The DNA of the CDR3 is TGCAGTGCTAGAGACAGGGGGCAAGGAGGGGAGCTGTTTTTT. Protein: CSARDRGQGGELFF.

There are many counts of this clonotype. The V call is TRBV7-9, the J call TRBJ1-3; tentatively, D is TRBD1 (5 bases). This CDR3 region has 15 residues. V was trimmed by 3 bases and J by 0 bases, leaving 9 bases between them. Germline loops: CDR1 SEHNR, CDR2 FQNEAQ (reference sequence). The CDR3 region is CASSFRGVSGNTIYF. CDR3 DNA: TGTGCCAGCAGCTTTAGAGGGGTCTCTGGAAACACCATATATTTT.

This clonotype appeared many times. The chain recombines TRBV4-3 with TRBJ1-1; D is ambiguous. V lost 0 bases, J lost 1 base, and 6 bases lay in between. Germline V lookup: CDR1 LGHNA, CDR2 YSLEER. The CDR3 covers 14 residues. CDR3 in amino acids: CASSQDGPNTEAFF. The CDR3 coding sequence is TGCGCCAGCAGCCAAGATGGGCCGAACACTGAAGCTTTCTTT.

This clonotype was picked up many times. The gene calls are TRBV6-1 and TRBJ1-5; D is possibly TRBD1 (5 bases). V was cut by 4 bases and J by 1 base, with 14 bases left in between. The CDR3 covers 16 residues. CDR1 and CDR2 from the germline V gene are MNHNS and SASEGT. The CDR3 region has the DNA TGTGCCAGCAGTGTCCAGGGAGCGAGGAGCAATCAGCCCCAGCATTTT. Translated, it gives CASSVQGARSNQPQHF.

This clonotype was observed at least ten times. The rearrangement joins TRBV20-1 to TRBJ1-1, with TRBD1 as a possible D gene (5 bases). CDR1 DFQATT and CDR2 SNEGSKA come from the germline V gene (reference sequence). The CDR3 extends over 13 amino acids. Trimming took off 6 bases at V and 1 base at J, with 12 bases between the two ends. As DNA, the CDR3 is TGCAGTGCCGCTCTTGGGGGGAACACTGAAGCTTTCTTT. Amino acids: CSAALGGNTEAFF.

This clonotype occurred many times. This chain uses TRBV20-1 with TRBJ2-7; 11 nucleotides line up with TRBD2. From germline, CDR1 is DFQATT and CDR2 SNEGSKA (reference sequence). Trimming removed 7 bases from V and 2 bases from J; junction bases left unmatched: 7. This CDR3 spans 14 amino acids. The CDR3 is CSERFSGGAYEQYF. The CDR3 region has the DNA TGCAGTGAGCGCTTTAGCGGGGGGGCCTACGAGCAGTACTTC.

This clonotype was counted at least ten times. The chain has TRBV20-1 and TRBJ2-7; 11 bases are shared with TRBD2. CDR3 length equals 14 residues. Per germline, CDR1 DFQATT and CDR2 SNEGSKA (reference sequence). The V gene end was trimmed by 1 base and the J gene end by 7 bases; junction bases not matched to a gene: 6. CDR3 DNA: TGCAGTGCTAGAGCTAGCGGGAGGCGCCGGGAGCAGTACTTC. It specifies CSARASGRRREQYF.

This clonotype was recorded many times. The chain combines TRBV12-3 or TRBV12-4 with TRBJ2-1; 10 positions agree with TRBD2. Germline trimming cut 7 bases from V and 5 bases from J; bases unmatched to any gene: 8. The CDR3 runs to 15 residues. This CDR3 is CASKPSGRANNEQFF. Written as DNA, the CDR3 is TGTGCCAGCAAACCCAGCGGGAGGGCCAACAATGAGCAGTTCTTC.